The following is a T cell receptor (beta chain) sequence with its context. The sample originates from a study of technical replicates of blood from several donors. Assay: immunoSEQ multiplex PCR; the TCRdb copy retains only in-frame clones and omits some. In the table there are 72,000 or so clones, around 92% of which are singletons. Germline values: CDR1 DFQATT, CDR2 SNEGSKA (reference sequence). This CDR3 is 11 amino acids long. The V and J ends lost 6 bases and 4 bases respectively, with 10 bases between them. The TCR originated in a human donor in good health. Sequences were obtained from T cells isolated from PBMCs. V gene TRBV20-1 combines with J gene TRBJ2-7; D ambiguous. CDR3 nucleotides: TGCAGTGCCACCACAGCTTACGAGCAGTACTTC. This sequence encodes CSATTAYEQYF.